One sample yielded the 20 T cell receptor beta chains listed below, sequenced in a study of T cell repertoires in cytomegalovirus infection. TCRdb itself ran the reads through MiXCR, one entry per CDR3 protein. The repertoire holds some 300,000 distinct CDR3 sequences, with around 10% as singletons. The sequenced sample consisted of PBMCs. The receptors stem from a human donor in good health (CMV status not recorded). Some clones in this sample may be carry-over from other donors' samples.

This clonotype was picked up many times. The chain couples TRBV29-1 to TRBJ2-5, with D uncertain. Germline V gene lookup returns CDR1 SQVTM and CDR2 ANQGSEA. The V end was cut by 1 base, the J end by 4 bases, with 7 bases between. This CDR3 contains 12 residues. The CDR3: CSVEGAVETQYF. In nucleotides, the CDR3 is TGCAGCGTTGAAGGTGCGGTAGAGACCCAGTACTTC. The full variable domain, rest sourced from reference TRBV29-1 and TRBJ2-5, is SAVISQKPSRDICQRGTSLTIQCQVDSQVTMMFWYRQQPGQSLTLIATANQGSEATYESGFVIDKFPISRPNLTFSTLTVSNMSPEDSSIYLCSVEGAVETQYFGPGTRLLVL.

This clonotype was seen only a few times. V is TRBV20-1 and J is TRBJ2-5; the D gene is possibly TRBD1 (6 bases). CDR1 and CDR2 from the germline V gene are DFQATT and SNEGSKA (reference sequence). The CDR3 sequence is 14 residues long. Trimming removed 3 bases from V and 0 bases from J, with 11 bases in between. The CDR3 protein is CSASGRGDQETQYF. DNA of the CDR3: TGCAGTGCTAGCGGCAGGGGAGACCAAGAGACCCAGTACTTC.

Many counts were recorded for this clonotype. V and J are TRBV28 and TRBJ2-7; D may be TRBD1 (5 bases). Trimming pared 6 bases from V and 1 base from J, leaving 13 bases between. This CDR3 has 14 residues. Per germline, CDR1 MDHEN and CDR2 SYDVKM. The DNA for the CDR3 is TGTGCCAGCAGGGATAGGGGTGATTCCTACGAGCAGTACGTC. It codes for CASRDRGDSYEQYV.

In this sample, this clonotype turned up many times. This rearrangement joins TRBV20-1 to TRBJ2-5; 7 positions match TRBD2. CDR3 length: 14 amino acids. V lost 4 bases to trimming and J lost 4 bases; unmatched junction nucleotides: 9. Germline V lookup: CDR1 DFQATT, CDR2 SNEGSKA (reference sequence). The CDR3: CSATDGGSIETQYF. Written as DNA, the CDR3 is TGCAGTGCTACCGACGGGGGGTCAATAGAGACCCAGTACTTC.

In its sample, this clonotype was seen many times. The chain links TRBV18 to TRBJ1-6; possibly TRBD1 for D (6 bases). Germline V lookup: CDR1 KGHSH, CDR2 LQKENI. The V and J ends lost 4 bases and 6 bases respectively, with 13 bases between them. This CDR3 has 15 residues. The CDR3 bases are TGTGCCAGCTCACTGTCGGACAGCCTTAATTCACCCCTCCACTTT. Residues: CASSLSDSLNSPLHF.

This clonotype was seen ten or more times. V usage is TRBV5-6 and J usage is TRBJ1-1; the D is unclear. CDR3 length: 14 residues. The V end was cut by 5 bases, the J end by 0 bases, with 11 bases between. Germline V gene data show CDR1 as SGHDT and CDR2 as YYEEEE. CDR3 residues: CASRPNGMNTEAFF. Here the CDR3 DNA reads TGTGCCAGCAGACCAAACGGGATGAACACTGAAGCTTTCTTT. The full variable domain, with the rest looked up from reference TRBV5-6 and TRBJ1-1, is DAGVTQSPTHLIKTRGQQVTLRCSPKSGHDTVSWYQQALGQGPQFIFQYYEEEERQRGNFPDRFSGHQFPNYSSELNVNALLLGDSALYLCASRPNGMNTEAFFGQGTRLTVV.

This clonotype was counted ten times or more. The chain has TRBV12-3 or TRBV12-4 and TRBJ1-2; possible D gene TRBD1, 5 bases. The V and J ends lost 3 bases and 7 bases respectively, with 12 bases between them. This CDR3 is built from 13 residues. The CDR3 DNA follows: TGTGCCAGCAGTTTTCAGGGTCGCTCTGGCTACACCTTC. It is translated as CASSFQGRSGYTF.

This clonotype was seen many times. CDR3 amino acids: CSVENSGTGRTGELFF. CDR3 bases: TGCAGCGTTGAAAACAGTGGGACAGGGAGGACCGGGGAGCTGTTTTTT. This rearrangement joins TRBV29-1 to TRBJ2-2; 9 bases match TRBD1. The junction had 9 bases not matched to a gene; V was cut back by 2 bases and J by 5 bases. The CDR3 runs to 16 residues. CDR1 and CDR2 from the germline V gene are SQVTM and ANQGSEA.

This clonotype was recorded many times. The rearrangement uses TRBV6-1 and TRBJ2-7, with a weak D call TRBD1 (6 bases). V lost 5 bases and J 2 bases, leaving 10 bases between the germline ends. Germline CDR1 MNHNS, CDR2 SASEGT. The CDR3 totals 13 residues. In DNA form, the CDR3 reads TGTGCCAGCAGTTCTAAGGGGGCCTACGAGCAGTACGTC. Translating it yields CASSSKGAYEQYV.

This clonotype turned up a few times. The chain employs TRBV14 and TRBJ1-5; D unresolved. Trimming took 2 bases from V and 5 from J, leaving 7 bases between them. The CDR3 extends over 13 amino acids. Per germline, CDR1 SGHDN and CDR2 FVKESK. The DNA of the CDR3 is TGTGCCAGCAGCCAAAACAGAGATCAGCCCCAGCATTTT. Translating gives CASSQNRDQPQHF.

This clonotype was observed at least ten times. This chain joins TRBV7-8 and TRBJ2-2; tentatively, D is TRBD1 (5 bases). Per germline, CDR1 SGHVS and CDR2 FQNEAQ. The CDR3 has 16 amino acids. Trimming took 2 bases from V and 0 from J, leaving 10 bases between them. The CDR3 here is CASSLLTAANTGELFF. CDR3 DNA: TGTGCCAGCAGCTTACTGACAGCCGCGAACACCGGGGAGCTGTTTTTT.

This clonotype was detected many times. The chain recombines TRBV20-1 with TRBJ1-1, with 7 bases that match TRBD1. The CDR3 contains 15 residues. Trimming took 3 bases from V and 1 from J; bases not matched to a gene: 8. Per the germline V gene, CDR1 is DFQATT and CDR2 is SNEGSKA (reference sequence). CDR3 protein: CSAREGSGGNTEAFF. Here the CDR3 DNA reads TGCAGTGCTAGGGAAGGGTCAGGGGGGAACACTGAAGCTTTCTTT.

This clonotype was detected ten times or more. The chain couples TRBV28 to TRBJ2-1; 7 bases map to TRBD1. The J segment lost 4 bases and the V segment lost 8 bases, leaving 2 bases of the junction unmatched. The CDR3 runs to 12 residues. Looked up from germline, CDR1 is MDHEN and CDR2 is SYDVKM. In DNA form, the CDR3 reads TGTGCCAGCCGGGACAGTTACAATGAGCAGTTCTTC. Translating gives CASRDSYNEQFF.

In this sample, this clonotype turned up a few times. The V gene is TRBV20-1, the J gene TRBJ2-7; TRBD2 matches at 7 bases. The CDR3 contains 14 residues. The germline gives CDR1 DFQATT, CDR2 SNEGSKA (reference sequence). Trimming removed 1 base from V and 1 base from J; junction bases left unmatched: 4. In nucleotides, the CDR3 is TGCAGTGCTAGAGGTGATAGCGGGTCCTACGAGCAGTACTTC. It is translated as CSARGDSGSYEQYF.

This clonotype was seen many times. The CDR3 is CASSYSGRGSEKNGYTF. The CDR3 DNA is TGTGCCAGCAGTTACTCTGGCAGGGGTAGTGAGAAGAATGGCTACACCTTC. This chain connects TRBV6-5 to TRBJ1-2, with D maybe TRBD1 (6 bases). Trimming shortened V by 0 bases and J by 6 bases, and 20 bases separated the two germline ends. The germline V gene has CDR1 MNHEY and CDR2 SVGAGI. The CDR3 spans 17 residues.

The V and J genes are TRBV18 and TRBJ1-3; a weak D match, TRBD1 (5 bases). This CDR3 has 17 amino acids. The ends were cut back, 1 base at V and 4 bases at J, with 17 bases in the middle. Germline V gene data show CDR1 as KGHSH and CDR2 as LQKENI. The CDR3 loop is CASSPRELLQAGNTIYF. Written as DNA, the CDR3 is TGTGCCAGCTCACCACGTGAACTCTTACAGGCGGGAAACACCATATATTTT.

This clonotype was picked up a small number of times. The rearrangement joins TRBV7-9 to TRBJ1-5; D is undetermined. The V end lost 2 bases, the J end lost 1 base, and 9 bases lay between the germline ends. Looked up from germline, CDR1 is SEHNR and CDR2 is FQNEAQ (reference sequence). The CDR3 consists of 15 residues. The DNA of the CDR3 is TGTGCCAGCAGCTTAAGCAGGCTAAGCAATCAGCCCCAGCATTTT. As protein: CASSLSRLSNQPQHF.

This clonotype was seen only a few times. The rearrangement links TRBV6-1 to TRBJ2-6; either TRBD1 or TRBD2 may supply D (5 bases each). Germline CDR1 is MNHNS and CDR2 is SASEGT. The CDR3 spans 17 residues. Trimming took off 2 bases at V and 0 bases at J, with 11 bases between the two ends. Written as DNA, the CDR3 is TGTGCCAGCAGTGAACCGGGACGTAGCTCTGGGGCCAACGTCCTGACTTTC. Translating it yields CASSEPGRSSGANVLTF.

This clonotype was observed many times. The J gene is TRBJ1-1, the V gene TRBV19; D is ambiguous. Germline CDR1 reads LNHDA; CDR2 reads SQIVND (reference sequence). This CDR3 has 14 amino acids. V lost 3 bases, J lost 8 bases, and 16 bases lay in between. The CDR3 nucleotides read TGTGCCAGTAGTATCCGCTACAGCTTAACGGAAGCTTTCTTT. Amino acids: CASSIRYSLTEAFF. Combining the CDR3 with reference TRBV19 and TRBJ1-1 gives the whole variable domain DGGITQSPKYLFRKEGQNVTLSCEQNLNHDAMYWYRQDPGQGLRLIYYSQIVNDFQKGDIAEGYSVSREKKESFPLTVTSAQKNPTAFYLCASSIRYSLTEAFFGQGTRLTVV.

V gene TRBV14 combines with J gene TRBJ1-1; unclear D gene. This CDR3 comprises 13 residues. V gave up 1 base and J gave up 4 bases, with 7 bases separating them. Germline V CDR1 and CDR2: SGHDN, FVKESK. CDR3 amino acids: CASSQAVVTEAFF. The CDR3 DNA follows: TGTGCCAGCAGCCAAGCAGTAGTCACTGAAGCTTTCTTT.